Shown below are 15 T cell receptor beta chains from a single sample sequenced in a study of beta chain features in type 1 diabetes (dated by TCRdb to 2017 to 2018). To prepare the library, the immunoSEQ multiplex PCR assay was applied. The entire isolated RNA was reverse transcribed using the High Capacity cDNA Reverse Transcription Kit, and thus expressed TCRB transcripts were sequenced. Entries here come from immuneACCESS through TCRdb and include only in-frame sequences with V and J called. Some clones fail to appear in such tables; in the studies checked, an unresolved V gene covers under half of the shortfall, and the cause of the remainder is unknown. The sample table holds over 500,000 clones, of which roughly 16% were seen once. Approximately 0.093% of the sample is taken by the ten largest. The sequencing input was naive CD4+ T cells from blood. The cell subset or site label corresponds to: true naive CD4+ T cells. All receptors derive from a man aged 18 to 30 in good health.

The V gene is TRBV28, the J gene TRBJ1-3; no clear D. Per germline, CDR1 MDHEN and CDR2 SYDVKM. Trimming shortened V by 1 base and J by 5 bases, and 12 bases separated the two germline ends. This CDR3 is built from 15 residues. This chain's CDR3 is CASSLSSGWRNTIYF. The CDR3 coding sequence is TGTGCCAGCAGTTTATCGTCGGGGTGGCGAAACACCATATATTTT. The entire variable domain, with the rest obtained from reference TRBV28 and TRBJ1-3, is as follows: DVKVTQSSRYLVKRTGEKVFLECVQDMDHENMFWYRQDPGLGLRLIYFSYDVKMKEKGDIPEGYSVSREKKERFSLILESASTNQTSMYLCASSLSSGWRNTIYFGEGSWLTVV.

The genes are TRBV11-1 and TRBJ2-7, with D possibly matching TRBD2 (6 bases). The CDR3 is 15 amino acids. V was clipped by 4 bases and J by 0 bases, with 13 bases between them. Germline V gives CDR1 SGHAT, CDR2 FQDESV (reference sequence). The CDR3, as DNA: TGTGCCAGCAGCTCCTTGGGGGACTTCTCCTACGAGCAGTACTTC. Protein sequence: CASSSLGDFSYEQYF.

A few counts support this clone. Other DNA sequences from this sample encode an identical CDR3 as well. The J gene is TRBJ1-1, the V gene TRBV29-1; unclear D gene. Trimming pared 1 base from V and 0 bases from J, leaving 6 bases between. The CDR3 has 13 residues. Looked up from germline, CDR1 is SQVTM and CDR2 is ANQGSEA. CDR3 sequence (DNA): TGCAGCGTTGAAGGGCGGTTGAACACTGAAGCTTTCTTT. Its translation is CSVEGRLNTEAFF.

This clone was found a few times. This chain links TRBV25-1 with TRBJ1-4, with unresolved D. The CDR3 is made up of 14 amino acids. The V end lost 1 base, the J end lost 4 bases, and 7 bases lay between the germline ends. The germline CDR1 and CDR2 sequences are MGHDK and SYGVNS. Here the CDR3 reads CASSEWWGNEKLFF. In DNA form, the CDR3 reads TGTGCCAGCAGTGAATGGTGGGGTAATGAAAAACTGTTTTTT. The variable domain in full, with the rest retrieved from reference TRBV25-1 and TRBJ1-4, is EADIYQTPRYLVIGTGKKITLECSQTMGHDKMYWYQQDPGMELHLIHYSYGVNSTEKGDLSSESTVSRIRTEHFPLTLESARPSHTSQYLCASSEWWGNEKLFFGSGTQLSVL.

This clone was counted only a few times. This chain links TRBV30 with TRBJ1-4, with 11 bases aligning to TRBD1. CDR1 and CDR2 from the germline V gene are GTSNPN and SVGIG (reference sequence). The J segment lost 7 bases and the V segment lost 3 bases, leaving 10 bases of the junction unmatched. The CDR3 has 16 amino acids. CDR3 in amino acids: CAWSADRGHRSEKLFF. The CDR3 DNA reads TGTGCCTGGAGCGCGGACAGGGGGCATAGAAGTGAAAAACTGTTTTTT.

V usage is TRBV19 and J usage is TRBJ2-1; 7 bases are shared with TRBD1. CDR1 and CDR2 (germline): LNHDA, SQIVND (reference sequence). This CDR3 spans 15 amino acids. Losses at the gene ends were 7 bases for V and 9 bases for J; bases not matched to a gene: 15. This chain's CDR3 is CASTPAGRTGSEQFF. For the CDR3, the DNA is TGTGCCAGTACCCCCGCCGGCAGGACAGGTAGTGAGCAGTTCTTC.

The chain has TRBV7-2 and TRBJ2-3; D remains unclear. This CDR3 has 14 amino acids. Between the trimmed V and J ends, which lost 5 bases and 2 bases, there was a span of 11 bases. Germline values: CDR1 SGHTA, CDR2 FQGNSA. CDR3 nucleotides: TGTGCCAGCAGCACCCACCACACCACAGATACGCAGTATTTT. Its protein product is CASSTHHTTDTQYF.

This chain links TRBV7-9 with TRBJ2-7; D is possibly TRBD1 (6 bases). CDR3 length: 14 residues. Germline V gene data show CDR1 as SEHNR and CDR2 as FQNEAQ (reference sequence). V was clipped by 5 bases and J by 3 bases, with 14 bases between them. CDR3 residues: CASSLPSQGYEQYF. The CDR3 DNA sequence: TGTGCCAGCAGCCTTCCTTCACAGGGCTACGAGCAGTACTTC.

V is TRBV18 and J is TRBJ2-1, with D possibly being TRBD1 (5 bases). This CDR3 comprises 12 residues. Germline values: CDR1 KGHSH, CDR2 LQKENI. Trimming removed 4 bases at V and 7 bases at J, with 8 bases between. The CDR3 is CASSQAGNEQFF. The CDR3 DNA reads as TGTGCCAGCTCACAGGCAGGGAATGAGCAGTTCTTC.

The table lists this clone with a few counts. The J gene is TRBJ1-1, the V gene TRBV5-1; the D is unclear. CDR1 is SGHRS and CDR2 is YFSETQ in the germline V gene. This CDR3 spans 14 amino acids. The germline V and J ends were trimmed by 0 bases and 2 bases, with 8 bases remaining between them. The CDR3 sequence: CASSLARGNTEAFF. The CDR3 bases are TGCGCCAGCAGCTTGGCCCGGGGTAACACTGAAGCTTTCTTT.

V and J are TRBV28 and TRBJ2-7; TRBD1 is a possible D gene (7 bases). CDR3 length: 15 residues. V lost 2 bases and J lost 3, with 14 bases in between. Germline V gene sequence: CDR1 MDHEN, CDR2 SYDVKM. The CDR3 loop reads CASSLGGDSNYEQYF. CDR3 sequence (DNA): TGTGCCAGCAGTTTAGGAGGGGACAGTAACTACGAGCAGTACTTC.

The CDR3 DNA sequence: TGTGCCAGCAGGTTACAGGGTCTAACCTACGAGCAGTACTTC. Protein sequence: CASRLQGLTYEQYF. This rearrangement joins TRBV7-2 to TRBJ2-7; tentatively, D is TRBD1 (6 bases). V was pared by 6 bases and J by 2 bases, with 14 bases between. The CDR3 covers 14 residues. Germline V lookup: CDR1 SGHTA, CDR2 FQGNSA.

This chain connects TRBV28 to TRBJ2-2; TRBD1 agrees at 9 bases. The CDR3 runs to 15 residues. The ends lost 5 bases at V and 5 bases at J; junction bases unmatched: 6. In germline, CDR1 is MDHEN, CDR2 SYDVKM. The CDR3 loop is CASSHTGTGTGELFF. In DNA, the CDR3 is TGTGCCAGCAGTCACACCGGGACAGGGACCGGGGAGCTGTTTTTT.

The rearrangement uses TRBV15 and TRBJ2-1; no clear D gene. The CDR3 sequence is 13 residues long. CDR1 and CDR2 from the germline V gene are LNHNV and YYDKDF (reference sequence). Trimming pared 5 bases from V and 5 bases from J, leaving 10 bases between. The CDR3 loop is CATSYLGNNEQFF. The CDR3 nucleotides are TGTGCCACCAGCTATCTGGGAAACAATGAGCAGTTCTTC.

This clone was counted between two and nine times. At the DNA level, this CDR3 is encoded by other sequences in the same sample as well. This sequence joins TRBV7-2 and TRBJ2-6, with D perhaps matching TRBD2 (6 bases). The CDR3 extends over 15 amino acids. Per the germline V gene, CDR1 is SGHTA and CDR2 is FQGNSA. V gave up 0 bases and J gave up 4 bases, with 7 bases separating them. CDR3 in DNA: TGTGCCAGCAGCTTAGCCGGGAGCGGGGCCAACGTCCTGACTTTC. Translated: CASSLAGSGANVLTF. The whole variable domain, remainder taken from reference TRBV7-2 and TRBJ2-6, is GAGVSQSPSNKVTEKGKDVELRCDPISGHTALYWYRQSLGQGLEFLIYFQGNSAPDKSGLPSDRFSAERTGGSVSTLTIQRTQQEDSAVYLCASSLAGSGANVLTFGAGSRLTVL.